This T cell receptor (beta chain) was captured by sequencing in a study of OX40 agonist ivuxolimab in advanced cancers. Study as a whole: A partial response was reached by three patients: one with hepatocellular carcinoma and two with cutaneous melanoma.

Clones were read by immunoSEQ multiplex PCR, and TCRdb kept only the in-frame ones, dropping some. The data contain roughly 49,000 clones, about 86% of them singletons. Concerning this clone: Its antigen is unknown.

The V gene's germline CDR1 is SGHTA and CDR2 FQGNSA. Trimming cost V 5 bases and J 3 bases, with 14 bases left between them. The CDR3 covers 14 residues. Individuals having autoimmune disease history or systemic immunosuppression were not enrolled. Regarding the study as a whole: Clonal expansion from baseline to week 6 occurred in both CD4+ and CD8+ T cells. Low normalized T-cell clonal expansion was also seen in some nonresponders.

Sequences were derived from CD4+ or CD8+ T cells sorted from blood, sampled in a trial of the OX40 agonist ivuxolimab. The receptor was isolated from an adult with an advanced solid tumor such as melanoma, head and neck, liver or kidney cancer. This rearrangement joins TRBV7-2 to TRBJ2-7; D ambiguous. The CDR3 protein is CASSPAGLVYEQYF. CDR3 bases: TGTGCCAGCAGCCCCGCTGGCCTAGTCTACGAGCAGTACTTC.